Given below is one T cell receptor (beta chain) in context. The antigen remains unidentified. The sample belongs to a study of shared clonotypes between healthy human individuals. Germline V gives CDR1 MDHEN, CDR2 SYDVKM. This CDR3 region has 19 residues. Between the trimmed V and J ends, which lost 5 bases and 4 bases, there was a span of 27 bases. The input for sorted-subset replicate PCRs was roughly 180 ng DNA, tens of thousands of T cell genomes. The protocol was immunoSEQ multiplex PCR, while the TCRdb copy is restricted to in-frame clones and leaves out a portion. The sample lists approximately 1.4 million clones, nearly 99% seen once, with about 0.45% in the top ten. Study-wide results and limits: With a few donors compared, around 4.7% of naive CD4 clonotypes were shared. Sorted-subset samples were not fully sequenced, rarefaction indicated.

Adults of Caucasian background living in Nashville, Tennessee made up all donors. This chain uses TRBV28 with TRBJ2-1, with D possibly being TRBD1 (6 bases). The clonotype originates from a man aged 30 to 45 in good health. The sequencing sample was made of naive CD4+ T cells sorted from blood. Subset indicated: CD45RA+ positively selected. The CDR3 spells CASSPQGAFTGHDYNEQFF. CDR3 in DNA: TGTGCCAGCAGTCCTCAGGGCGCCTTCACGGGACACGATTACAATGAGCAGTTCTTC. The full variable domain, its missing parts supplied by reference TRBV28 and TRBJ2-1, is DVKVTQSSRYLVKRTGEKVFLECVQDMDHENMFWYRQDPGLGLRLIYFSYDVKMKEKGDIPEGYSVSREKKERFSLILESASTNQTSMYLCASSPQGAFTGHDYNEQFFGPGTRLTVL.